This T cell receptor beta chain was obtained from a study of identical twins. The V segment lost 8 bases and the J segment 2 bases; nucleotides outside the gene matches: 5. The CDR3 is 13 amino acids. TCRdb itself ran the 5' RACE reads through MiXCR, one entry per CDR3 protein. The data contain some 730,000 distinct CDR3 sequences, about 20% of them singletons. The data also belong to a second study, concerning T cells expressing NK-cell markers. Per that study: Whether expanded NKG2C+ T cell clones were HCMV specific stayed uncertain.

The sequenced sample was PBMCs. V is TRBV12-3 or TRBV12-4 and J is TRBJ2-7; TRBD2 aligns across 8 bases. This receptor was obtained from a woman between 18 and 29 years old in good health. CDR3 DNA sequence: TGTGCCAGCTCAGGGCGGGGGGCCTACGAGCAGTACTTC. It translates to CASSGRGAYEQYF.